This T cell receptor (beta chain) was observed in a study of T-cell memory formation after mild COVID-19. Study context: The study found TCR clusters largely donor specific. Study-wide points: Pre-infection memory carried some responding clones, suggesting that cross-reactive memory joined.

TCRdb itself ran the 5' RACE reads through MiXCR, one entry per CDR3 protein. The sample has about 320,000 distinct CDR3 sequences, 13% to 15% seen once. CDR1 SGHDT and CDR2 YYEEEE come from the germline V gene. Between the trimmed V and J ends, which lost 2 bases and 1 base, there was a span of 17 bases. The CDR3 consists of 17 residues. For this clonotype: The antigen is not known.

Sequencing used PBMCs or a T cell subset sorted from them (not recorded which). This sequence originates from a man aged 18 to 29 who had mild COVID-19 (a few samples of this study predate the infection). Cell type and time point are not known. This chain uses TRBV5-6 with TRBJ2-3; possibly TRBD2 for D (6 bases). CDR3 DNA: TGTGCCAGCAGCTTACCGGGGGACCGGCGGGGCACAGATACGCAGTATTTT. Its protein product is CASSLPGDRRGTDTQYF.